This passage covers 23 T cell receptor beta chains from one sample sequenced in a study of blood T cell repertoires in COVID-19. Method: immunoSEQ multiplex PCR; TCRdb's copy keeps in-frame clones and lacks some. Of around 300,000 clones listed, almost 85% were seen once; the top ten hold approximately 7.9%. Sequencing was performed on peripheral blood. Receptors were obtained from a human donor in a cohort sampled during active COVID-19.

The chain is built from TRBV19 and TRBJ1-5; D gene unclear. Germline loops: CDR1 LNHDA, CDR2 SQIVND (reference sequence). V was pared by 5 bases and J by 4 bases, with 15 bases between. The length of the CDR3 is 15 residues. The CDR3 loop is CASSSIALPNQPQHF. The CDR3 nucleotides are TGTGCCAGTAGTTCGATAGCGCTGCCTAATCAGCCCCAGCATTTT.

The chain has TRBV19 and TRBJ1-5; D perhaps matches TRBD1 (6 bases). V was shortened by 5 bases and J by 4 bases, with 18 bases between the two germline ends. There are 16 residues in the CDR3. Per germline, CDR1 LNHDA and CDR2 SQIVND (reference sequence). The DNA for the CDR3 is TGTGCCAGTAGTCCGCTAGGACAGATATCAAATCAGCCCCAGCATTTT. This translates into CASSPLGQISNQPQHF.

The rearrangement links TRBV7-3 to TRBJ1-1; TRBD1 matches 8 bases. The V segment lost 4 bases and the J segment 0 bases; nucleotides outside the gene matches: 7. The CDR3 totals 16 residues. Germline CDR1 SGHTA, CDR2 FQGTGA. CDR3 sequence reads: CASSSDRGMVNTEAFF. Written as DNA, the CDR3 is TGTGCCAGCAGCTCCGACAGGGGAATGGTGAACACTGAAGCTTTCTTT.

The CDR3 reads CASSPRLAGNEQFF. In nucleotides, the CDR3 is TGTGCCAGCAGTCCCCGGCTAGCGGGGAATGAGCAGTTCTTC. V usage is TRBV6-5 and J usage is TRBJ2-1; 9 positions agree with TRBD2. The ends lost 5 bases at V and 7 bases at J; junction bases unmatched: 6. Germline V gene lookup returns CDR1 MNHEY and CDR2 SVGAGI. CDR3 size: 14 residues.

This clone was counted only a few times. The chain recombines TRBV6-5 with TRBJ2-1; the match to TRBD2 covers 8 bases. The germline CDR1 and CDR2 sequences are MNHEY and SVGAGI. Trimming took 9 bases from V and 2 from J; bases not matched to a gene: 3. The CDR3 consists of 13 residues. Here the CDR3 reads CASIGGAYNEQFF. Here the CDR3 DNA reads TGTGCCAGTATCGGGGGGGCCTACAATGAGCAGTTCTTC.

The CDR3 loop is CASSFPLNTEAFF. CDR3 sequence (DNA): TGTGCCAGCAGCTTCCCCTTGAACACTGAAGCTTTCTTT. The chain has TRBV11-2 and TRBJ1-1; D unresolved. V dropped 3 bases and J dropped 0 bases, with 5 bases sitting between them. The CDR3 contains 13 residues. Germline CDR1 and CDR2: SGHAT and FQNNGV.

The J gene is TRBJ2-7, the V gene TRBV14, with D tentatively TRBD2 (5 bases). The length of the CDR3 is 14 residues. Per the germline V gene, CDR1 is SGHDN and CDR2 is FVKESK. With 0 bases removed from V and 6 bases from J, the gap between germline ends came to 12 bases. The CDR3 nucleotides read TGTGCCAGCAGCCAAGAAATCCCCCGGGGCGAGCAGTACTTC. It yields the protein CASSQEIPRGEQYF.

This clone showed up just once. This chain links TRBV6-5 with TRBJ1-1; 7 positions agree with TRBD1. V trimming: 2 bases; J trimming: 3 bases; junction bases outside the gene matches: 6. From germline, CDR1 is MNHEY and CDR2 SVGAGI. The CDR3 consists of 15 residues. CDR3 in DNA: TGTGCCAGCAGTTACCGTCCCAGGGGGGACACTGAAGCTTTCTTT. Translation: CASSYRPRGDTEAFF.

In DNA, the CDR3 is TGTGCCAGCAGCTTAGGGACTACAGGGGGTTCGGAGACCCAGTACTTC. Translating it yields CASSLGTTGGSETQYF. The chain combines TRBV7-9 with TRBJ2-5; 8 nucleotides agree with TRBD1. Trimming took 1 base from V and 5 from J; bases not matched to a gene: 9. The germline gives CDR1 SEHNR, CDR2 FQNEAQ (reference sequence). This CDR3 region has 16 residues.

The chain carries TRBV6-5 and TRBJ1-3; 9 nucleotides align to TRBD1. Looked up from germline, CDR1 is MNHEY and CDR2 is SVGAGI. The CDR3 is 13 residues long. V trimming: 7 bases; J trimming: 7 bases; junction bases outside the gene matches: 5. CDR3 bases: TGTGCCAGCAACCCGGGACAGGGTAACACCATATATTTT. Translation gives CASNPGQGNTIYF.

To note about this clone: One end of the junction is discordant with germline, which a read error may explain. The chain employs TRBV20-1 and TRBJ1-1; D uncertain. This CDR3 has 11 amino acids. From germline, CDR1 is DFQATT and CDR2 SNEGSKA (reference sequence). The CDR3 nucleotides are TGCAGTGCGGGCCAGAACGCTGAAGCTTTCTTT. It translates to CSAGQNAEAFF.

The genes are TRBV30 and TRBJ1-2; D not resolved. CDR3 length equals 13 residues. The V end lost 0 bases, the J end lost 8 bases, and 13 bases lay between the germline ends. Germline V gene lookup returns CDR1 GTSNPN and CDR2 SVGIG (reference sequence). The CDR3 sequence is CAWSVPPGRGYTF. CDR3 in DNA: TGTGCCTGGAGTGTACCTCCAGGAAGAGGCTACACCTTC.

CDR3 sequence: CASYGGSRMDRNYSNQPQHF. CDR3 sequence (DNA): TGTGCCAGCTACGGCGGTTCCCGGATGGACAGAAATTATAGCAATCAGCCCCAGCATTTT. The rearrangement joins TRBV2 to TRBJ1-5; the D gene is possibly TRBD1 (6 bases). V dropped 8 bases and J dropped 0 bases, with 29 bases sitting between them. The CDR3 is 20 residues long. The germline V gene encodes CDR1 SNHLY and CDR2 FYNNEI.

This clone came up once. The chain recombines TRBV12-3 or TRBV12-4 with TRBJ1-2; possible D gene TRBD1, 5 bases. The CDR3 is made up of 12 amino acids. V was clipped by 3 bases and J by 5 bases, with 7 bases between them. The CDR3 sequence is CASSLDKYGYTF. The DNA for the CDR3 is TGTGCCAGCAGTTTGGACAAATATGGCTACACCTTC.

This clone has just one count. This chain uses TRBV7-3 with TRBJ2-7; 11 positions agree with TRBD1. Trimming cost V 5 bases and J 6 bases; bases outside gene matches: 6. Germline lookup yields CDR1 SGHTA and CDR2 FQGTGA. The CDR3 runs to 14 residues. In DNA form, the CDR3 reads TGTGCCAGCAGCCTCGGGACAGGGGGTTCCGAGCAGTACTTC. Protein sequence: CASSLGTGGSEQYF.

The CDR3 protein is CASSQPGQGGTEAFF. DNA of the CDR3: TGTGCCAGCAGCCAACCGGGACAGGGAGGCACTGAAGCTTTCTTT. The V call is TRBV14, the J call TRBJ1-1; TRBD1 aligns across 9 bases. The V and J ends lost 2 bases and 4 bases, in that order; junction bases with no gene match: 5. CDR1 SGHDN and CDR2 FVKESK come from the germline V gene. The CDR3 extends over 15 amino acids.

The chain is built from TRBV6-5 and TRBJ1-4; 9 bases map to TRBD1. From germline, CDR1 is MNHEY and CDR2 SVGAGI. J was trimmed by 8 bases and V by 4 bases; bases with no gene match: 8. This CDR3 is built from 15 residues. CDR3 region: CASSFRTGEHEKLFF. In nucleotides, the CDR3 is TGTGCCAGCAGTTTCCGGACAGGGGAACACGAAAAACTGTTTTTT.

CDR3 amino acids: CASRNTGTSGEQFF. CDR3 sequence (DNA): TGTGCCAGCAGGAACACCGGGACTAGCGGAGAGCAGTTCTTC. The chain combines TRBV3-1 (or the pseudogene TRBV3-2) with TRBJ2-1; 11 nucleotides line up with TRBD2. This CDR3 comprises 14 residues. Germline V gene lookup returns CDR1 LGHDT and CDR2 YNNKEL (reference sequence). V shed 6 bases and J 10 bases; nucleotides not matched to a gene: 8.

The rearrangement uses TRBV6-6 and TRBJ1-2; possible D gene TRBD1, 5 bases. The length of the CDR3 is 15 residues. The V end was cut by 2 bases, the J end by 4 bases, with 14 bases between. In germline, CDR1 is MNHNY, CDR2 SVGAGI (reference sequence). Here the CDR3 reads CASSYQKGSIYGYTF. As DNA, the CDR3 is TGTGCCAGCAGTTACCAAAAGGGGTCCATCTATGGCTACACCTTC.

This CDR3 is CASRSGTGNTGELFF. Here the CDR3 DNA reads TGTGCCAGCAGGTCCGGGACAGGGAACACCGGGGAGCTGTTTTTT. The chain uses TRBV2 and TRBJ2-2; 8 bases fit TRBD1. The CDR3 contains 15 residues. With V trimmed by 6 bases and J by 1 base, 4 bases remained unmatched. Germline CDR1 and CDR2: SNHLY and FYNNEI.

This clone was counted between two and nine times. The J gene is TRBJ2-7, the V gene TRBV9; 9 nucleotides agree with TRBD1. The CDR3 is made up of 14 amino acids. V shed 3 bases, J shed 3 bases, and the junction held 4 bases outside the gene matches. Germline V gives CDR1 SGDLS, CDR2 YYNGEE. The chain's CDR3 is CASSASGQGYEQYF. The CDR3 DNA is TGTGCCAGCAGCGCCTCGGGACAGGGCTACGAGCAGTACTTC.

This chain uses TRBV5-1 with TRBJ2-2; 12 nucleotides match TRBD1. The CDR3 is 17 amino acids. CDR1 and CDR2 from the germline V gene are SGHRS and YFSETQ. The junction had 6 bases not matched to a gene; V was cut back by 0 bases and J by 6 bases. DNA of the CDR3: TGCGCCAGCAGCTTGGAAGGGACAGGGGGCCTGGCCGGGGAGCTGTTTTTT. This translates into CASSLEGTGGLAGELFF. The complete variable domain, with remaining parts taken from reference TRBV5-1 and TRBJ2-2, reads KAGVTQTPRYLIKTRGQQVTLSCSPISGHRSVSWYQQTPGQGLQFLFEYFSETQRNKGNFPGRFSGRQFSNSRSEMNVSTLELGDSALYLCASSLEGTGGLAGELFFGEGSRLTVL.

The chain joins TRBV6-5 to TRBJ2-7; 9 bases map to TRBD1. The CDR3 contains 13 residues. Germline lookup yields CDR1 MNHEY and CDR2 SVGAGI. Germline trimming cut 4 bases from V and 4 bases from J; bases unmatched to any gene: 2. CDR3 in amino acids: CASSWGTGYEQYF. As DNA, the CDR3 is TGTGCCAGCAGTTGGGGGACAGGGTACGAGCAGTACTTC.